This T cell receptor beta chain appears in the sequencing data of a study of blood T cell repertoires in COVID-19. Germline V gene sequence: CDR1 SGHVS, CDR2 FQNEAQ. The CDR3 consists of 17 residues. V lost 5 bases, J lost 5 bases, and 24 bases lay in between. Profiling relied on immunoSEQ multiplex PCR, and the TCRdb table lists in-frame clones only, not all of them. The table has under 300,000 clones, approximately 91% seen once. The sequence was obtained from a woman younger than 45 with acute or convalescent COVID-19. The source material was peripheral blood. The V gene is TRBV7-8, the J gene TRBJ2-5, with D tentatively TRBD2 (6 bases). Here the CDR3 DNA reads TGTGCCAGCAGCCGAGCTACCCCGGTAGCGGCCTGGGAGACCCAGTACTTC. Translating gives CASSRATPVAAWETQYF. Complete variable domain (other parts from reference TRBV7-8 and TRBJ2-5): GAGVSQSPRYKVAKRGQDVALRCDPISGHVSLFWYQQALGQGPEFLTYFQNEAQLDKSGLPSDRFFAERPEGSVSTLKIQRTQQEDSAVYLCASSRATPVAAWETQYFGPGTRLLVL.